Shown below are 17 T cell receptor beta chains from a single sample sequenced in a study of Graves' ophthalmopathy and Graves' hyperthyroidism. RNA served as the template for amplifying TCR beta CDR3 regions. The first round was an RT-PCR with HTBI primers, and the second round was a multiplex PCR. MiXCR, applied by TCRdb to the multiplex PCR reads, yields one record per CDR3 protein. The sample holds roughly 400,000 distinct CDR3 sequences, 15% to 19% seen once. Sequencing was done on a sample of peripheral blood. The receptors were gathered from a woman between 18 and 29 years old with stable Graves' hyperthyroidism.

The table lists this clonotype with many counts. The chain combines TRBV20-1 with TRBJ2-3, with 11 bases aligning to TRBD2. The V gene end was trimmed by 6 bases and the J gene end by 7 bases; junction bases not matched to a gene: 12. This CDR3 has 15 residues. Germline V gives CDR1 DFQATT, CDR2 SNEGSKA (reference sequence). The CDR3 region is CSAILAGGPHNTQYF. The DNA of the CDR3 is TGCAGTGCCATTTTAGCGGGGGGGCCTCATAATACGCAGTATTTT.

This clonotype was seen more than once but under ten times. The chain recombines TRBV19 with TRBJ2-7, with a tentative D call TRBD1 (6 bases). Germline CDR1 is LNHDA and CDR2 is SQIVND (reference sequence). The V and J ends lost 6 bases and 1 base respectively, with 19 bases between them. The CDR3 consists of 16 residues. In DNA form, the CDR3 reads TGTGCCAGTAGCCCAGGGGAAGGGTATGGATCCTACGAGCAGTACTTC. It translates to CASSPGEGYGSYEQYF.

This clonotype came up many times. The rearrangement uses TRBV5-6 and TRBJ1-5, with 7 bases that match TRBD1. Losses at the gene ends were 0 bases for V and 6 bases for J; bases not matched to a gene: 6. CDR3 length: 15 amino acids. Germline V gene sequence: CDR1 SGHDT, CDR2 YYEEEE. DNA for the CDR3: TGTGCCAGCAGCTTGGGACAGGGAATAATTCAGCCCCAGCATTTT. It encodes CASSLGQGIIQPQHF.

At least ten counts were recorded for this clonotype. The CDR3, as DNA: TGTGCCAGCAGTTTATTCGGACAGGGTTTCTACGAGCAGTACTTC. It yields the protein CASSLFGQGFYEQYF. The chain couples TRBV12-3 or TRBV12-4 to TRBJ2-7; TRBD1 matches 8 bases. This CDR3 is built from 15 residues. After removal of 2 bases from V and 3 bases from J, the junction contained 6 bases not matched to a gene.

Only a few counts were recorded for this clonotype. The chain has TRBV18 and TRBJ1-1; D remains unclear. Germline CDR1 reads KGHSH; CDR2 reads LQKENI. This CDR3 comprises 16 residues. Deletions cut 6 bases from V and 0 bases from J, with 17 bases between. Here the CDR3 reads CASSPTTTKMNTEAFF. The CDR3 DNA is TGTGCCAGCTCGCCTACCACCACCAAGATGAACACTGAAGCTTTCTTT. The entire variable domain, with the rest obtained from reference TRBV18 and TRBJ1-1, is as follows: NAGVMQNPRHLVRRRGQEARLRCSPMKGHSHVYWYRQLPEEGLKFMVYLQKENIIDESGMPKERFSAEFPKEGPSILRIQQVVRGDSAAYFCASSPTTTKMNTEAFFGQGTRLTVV.

This clonotype appeared a few times. Because it lacks the conserved phenylalanine or tryptophan at the end, this CDR3 is likely a read error. The chain has TRBV5-1 and TRBJ2-5; D remains unclear. Looked up from germline, CDR1 is SGHRS and CDR2 is YFSETQ. Trimming took off 4 bases at V and 0 bases at J, with 7 bases between the two ends. This CDR3 is built from 13 residues. The CDR3 nucleotides are TGCGCCAGCAGCGGCCGGGACCAAGAGACCCAGTACCTC. As protein: CASSGRDQETQYL.

Many counts were recorded for this clonotype. The chain carries TRBV13 and TRBJ2-5, with 8 bases identical to TRBD2. This CDR3 has 15 amino acids. The V gene end was trimmed by 1 base and the J gene end by 7 bases; junction bases not matched to a gene: 8. CDR1 is PRHDT, CDR2 FYEKMQ, per germline (reference sequence). In nucleotides, the CDR3 is TGTGCCAGCAGCTTAGCCGGGGGGGCTCAGAGGACCCAGTACTTC. Protein product: CASSLAGGAQRTQYF.

The rearrangement uses TRBV6-2 or TRBV6-3 and TRBJ1-2; D call uncertain. Germline CDR1 and CDR2: MNHEY and SVGEGT. The length of the CDR3 is 14 residues. V lost 2 bases, J lost 3 bases, and 10 bases lay in between. DNA of the CDR3: TGTGCCAGCAGTTACCCCGTAGGGCACTATGGCTACACCTTC. As protein: CASSYPVGHYGYTF.

Many counts were recorded for this clonotype. The chain recombines TRBV7-9 with TRBJ2-4, with D perhaps TRBD1 (6 bases). Trimming cost V 5 bases and J 2 bases, with 10 bases left between them. The germline V gene has CDR1 SEHNR and CDR2 FQNEAQ (reference sequence). The CDR3 runs to 14 residues. The CDR3 loop reads CASSAQGSKNIQYF. The CDR3 DNA reads as TGTGCCAGCAGCGCGCAGGGGTCCAAAAACATTCAGTACTTC.

Worth noting for this clonotype: A much larger clone differs from this one at a single base, so this may be a read error. The rearrangement joins TRBV7-9 to TRBJ1-1; D unclear. The CDR3 runs to 15 residues. Per the germline V gene, CDR1 is SEHNR and CDR2 is FQNEAQ (reference sequence). CDR3: CASSLVSHISSEAVF. Here the CDR3 DNA reads TGTGCCAGCAGCTTAGTCAGTCACATCTCCTCCGAAGCTGTCTTT.

This clonotype was found many times. The J gene is TRBJ2-7, the V gene TRBV2; 8 bases are a match to TRBD1. The CDR3 is 15 amino acids. Looked up from germline, CDR1 is SNHLY and CDR2 is FYNNEI. The V gene end was trimmed by 6 bases and the J gene end by 0 bases; junction bases not matched to a gene: 7. The CDR3 loop reads CASSARQGSSYEQYF. The CDR3 DNA sequence: TGTGCCAGCAGCGCCCGACAGGGGAGCTCCTACGAGCAGTACTTC.

CDR3: CASSYSGQRGEQYF. DNA for the CDR3: TGTGCCAGCAGTTACTCGGGACAACGGGGCGAGCAGTACTTC. V and J are TRBV6-2 or TRBV6-3 and TRBJ2-7, with a tentative D call TRBD1 (6 bases). Trimming removed 0 bases at V and 6 bases at J, with 12 bases between. The germline CDR1 and CDR2 sequences are MNHEY and SVGEGT. This CDR3 contains 14 residues.

Ten or more counts support this clonotype. V usage is TRBV6-5 and J usage is TRBJ2-7; D is perhaps TRBD1 (7 bases). Per germline, CDR1 MNHEY and CDR2 SVGAGI. V was trimmed by 2 bases and J by 4 bases, leaving 12 bases between them. This CDR3 is built from 14 residues. The CDR3 loop is CASSYRPGGYEQYF. The DNA for the CDR3 is TGTGCCAGCAGTTACAGGCCAGGGGGGTACGAGCAGTACTTC.

This clonotype was observed at least ten times. The chain carries TRBV12-5 and TRBJ2-5; possible D gene TRBD1, 6 bases. This CDR3 is 14 amino acids long. Germline CDR1 reads LGHNT; CDR2 reads FRNRAP. V was trimmed by 4 bases and J by 3 bases, leaving 12 bases between them. CDR3 sequence (DNA): TGTGCTAGTGGTTCTTACTCAGGGGAAGAGACCCAGTACTTC. Translation gives CASGSYSGEETQYF. Drawing the rest from reference TRBV12-5 and TRBJ2-5, the complete variable domain is DARVTQTPRHKVTEMGQEVTMRCQPILGHNTVFWYRQTMMQGLELLAYFRNRAPLDDSGMPKDRFSAEMPDATLATLKIQPSEPRDSAVYFCASGSYSGEETQYFGPGTRLLVL.

At least ten counts were recorded for this clonotype. V and J are TRBV6-1 and TRBJ2-2, with 11 bases lining up with TRBD1. The germline CDR1 and CDR2 sequences are MNHNS and SASEGT. Germline trimming cut 4 bases from V and 0 bases from J; bases unmatched to any gene: 7. The CDR3 extends over 18 amino acids. As DNA, the CDR3 is TGTGCCAGCAGTGTCCGGGACAGGGGGATGGCGAACACCGGGGAGCTGTTTTTT. Amino acid sequence: CASSVRDRGMANTGELFF.

This clonotype has ten or more counts. The junction differs from germline at one of its ends, possibly a read error. This chain links TRBV20-1 with TRBJ1-1, with D possibly TRBD1 on 5 matching bases. This CDR3 is built from 13 residues. CDR1 is DFQATT and CDR2 is SNEGSKA in the germline V gene (reference sequence). CDR3 loop: CSARYLRADEAFF. CDR3 nucleotides: TGCAGTGCTAGGTATCTCAGGGCAGATGAAGCTTTTTTT.

In its sample, this clonotype was seen many times. V and J are TRBV11-2 and TRBJ2-7, with D possibly matching TRBD2 (5 bases). The CDR3 totals 14 residues. Germline values: CDR1 SGHAT, CDR2 FQNNGV. Trimming removed 4 bases at V and 2 bases at J, with 12 bases between. The CDR3 DNA follows: TGTGCCAGCAGCTGGGCCGACGGGACCTACGAGCAGTACTTC. This translates into CASSWADGTYEQYF. Drawing the rest from reference TRBV11-2 and TRBJ2-7, the complete variable domain is EAGVAQSPRYKIIEKRQSVAFWCNPISGHATLYWYQQILGQGPKLLIQFQNNGVVDDSQLPKDRFSAERLKGVDSTLKIQPAKLEDSAVYLCASSWADGTYEQYFGPGTRLTVT.